The rows below give T cell receptor beta chains drawn from one sample of a study of OX40 agonist ivuxolimab in advanced cancers. Data came from immunoSEQ multiplex PCR; TCRdb stores just in-frame clones and leaves some out. The data contain about 74,000 clones, about 86% of them singletons. Specimen: CD4+ or CD8+ T cells sorted from blood, collected in a trial of the OX40 agonist ivuxolimab. The receptors derive from an adult with an advanced solid tumor such as melanoma, head and neck, liver or kidney cancer. Both conserved end residues are part of each CDR3. D genes are given only for firm matches. For some rows the clone size is stated as once, few or many, or as a class when expanded; others skip it.

abundance	v_gene	j_gene	d_gene	CDR3nt	CDR3aa
.	TRBV27	TRBJ1-2	.	TGTGCCAGCAGTTTATCATCAATAGGGGGTGGCTACACCTTC	CASSLSSIGGGYTF
.	TRBV28	TRBJ2-1	TRBD2	TGTGCCAGCAGACCCCAGGGACTAGCGGGTTACAATGAGCAGTTCTTC	CASRPQGLAGYNEQFF
.	TRBV5-1	TRBJ2-3	.	TGCGCCAGCAGCTCCGCGGAGACAGATACGCAGTATTTT	CASSSAETDTQYF
few	TRBV19	TRBJ1-5	TRBD1	TGTGCCAGTAGTACCCAGGACAGGGGAATCAATCAGCCCCAGCATTTT	CASSTQDRGINQPQHF
.	TRBV28	TRBJ2-7	TRBD1	TGTGCCAGCAGTTTGATCGGACAGGTAGATTCCTACGAGCAGTACTTC	CASSLIGQVDSYEQYF
.	TRBV15	TRBJ2-5	TRBD2	TGTGCCACCAGCAGAGATCGAGCGGGAGGGAAAGAGACCCAGTACTTC	CATSRDRAGGKETQYF
few	TRBV13	TRBJ1-5	.	TGTGCCAGCAGCACGAGCCGGGACGGTAATCAGCCCCAGCATTTT	CASSTSRDGNQPQHF
.	TRBV2	TRBJ2-5	.	TGTGCCAGCAGTGGGCCTACAATAGGGGAGACCCAGTACTTC	CASSGPTIGETQYF
.	TRBV27	TRBJ1-6	.	TGTGCCAGCACCTTGTCGAGGGGAAGCTCCTATAATTCACCCCTCCACTTT	CASTLSRGSSYNSPLHF
.	TRBV7-2	TRBJ2-7	.	TGTGCCAGCAGCTTCCTCGGGGTCGAGCAGTACTTC	CASSFLGVEQYF